The 23 T cell receptor beta chains given below trace back to one sample, sequenced in a study of T cells in Graves' hyperthyroidism and ophthalmopathy. There were TCR beta CDR3 regions amplified from RNA transcripts. First-round RT-PCR targeting the TCR CDR3 was performed with the HTBI primer set. Using its own MiXCR run on the multiplex PCR reads, TCRdb lists one record per CDR3 protein. The sample consists of 700,000 or so distinct CDR3 sequences, roughly 14% of them appearing once. The material sequenced was blood. The receptors stem from a woman in her fifties or sixties with Graves' ophthalmopathy.

The chain is built from TRBV27 and TRBJ1-5; D remains ambiguous. The CDR3 consists of 15 residues. Germline CDR1 reads MNHEY; CDR2 reads SMNVEV (reference sequence). Trimming cost V 1 base and J 4 bases, with 11 bases left between them. The CDR3 sequence is CASSLFMGGNQPQHF. The CDR3 nucleotides read TGTGCCAGCAGTTTATTTATGGGTGGGAATCAGCCCCAGCATTTT.

This sequence joins TRBV24-1 and TRBJ1-1, with D maybe TRBD1 (6 bases). Trimming removed 5 bases at V and 11 bases at J, with 17 bases between. CDR3 size: 13 residues. Germline V CDR1 and CDR2: KGHDR, SFDVKD. The CDR3 region is CATSAKGGTQAFF. In DNA, the CDR3 is TGTGCCACCAGTGCCAAAGGGGGAACTCAGGCTTTCTTT.

The V gene is TRBV20-1, the J gene TRBJ2-1; TRBD2 matches at 9 bases. CDR1 and CDR2 from the germline V gene are DFQATT and SNEGSKA (reference sequence). The CDR3 loop spans 16 amino acids. V was pared by 1 base and J by 4 bases, with 8 bases of the junction left unmatched. CDR3 protein: CSARVLAGLKYNEQFF. The CDR3 nucleotides are TGCAGTGCTAGAGTTCTAGCGGGATTGAAGTACAATGAGCAGTTCTTC.

This chain connects TRBV5-1 to TRBJ1-6; 7 nucleotides line up with TRBD1. Germline assignment: CDR1 SGHRS and CDR2 YFSETQ. CDR3 size: 16 residues. V was pared by 4 bases and J by 1 base, with 5 bases of the junction left unmatched. DNA of the CDR3: TGCGCCAGCAGCCGGGGACAGAATTCCTATAATTCACCCCTCCACTTT. Translation: CASSRGQNSYNSPLHF.

This clonotype was seen ten or more times. The chain is built from TRBV11-3 and TRBJ2-7; tentative D call: TRBD2 (6 bases). V was clipped by 9 bases and J by 0 bases, with 12 bases between them. In germline, CDR1 is SGHNT, CDR2 YENEEA. The CDR3 is 13 amino acids. The CDR3 loop reads CASSRESSYEQYF. CDR3 nucleotides: TGTGCCAGTTCGCGGGAAAGCTCCTACGAGCAGTACTTC.

This clonotype showed up many times. The chain recombines TRBV5-1 with TRBJ2-1; 11 bases are shared with TRBD2. The V gene's germline CDR1 is SGHRS and CDR2 YFSETQ. The CDR3 has 17 residues. Trimming at V came to 0 bases and at J to 5 bases, leaving 7 bases not matched to a gene. The CDR3 is CASSLVSSGRTNNEQFF. The CDR3 bases are TGCGCCAGCAGCTTGGTGTCTAGCGGGAGGACCAACAATGAGCAGTTCTTC.

This clonotype was picked up many times. The chain couples TRBV28 to TRBJ1-4; 7 nucleotides match TRBD1. This CDR3 has 14 residues. Germline CDR1 and CDR2: MDHEN and SYDVKM. V gave up 6 bases and J gave up 11 bases; unmatched junction bases: 12. CDR3 in DNA: TGTGCCAGCAGCTCTGACAGGGTGGCGTGGAAACTGTTTTTT. This translates into CASSSDRVAWKLFF.

The chain is built from TRBV25-1 and TRBJ2-1; 7 bases align to TRBD2. CDR3 size: 19 residues. In germline, CDR1 is MGHDK, CDR2 SYGVNS. The junction had 15 bases not matched to a gene; V was cut back by 4 bases and J by 0 bases. CDR3 in DNA: TGTGCCAGCAGTGGCACTAGCGATACTGGGAGGAGCTCCTACAATGAGCAGTTCTTC. Its protein product is CASSGTSDTGRSSYNEQFF.

This clonotype was found a few times. The chain links TRBV6-5 to TRBJ2-1, with D perhaps matching TRBD2 (5 bases). V lost 0 bases, J lost 5 bases, and 11 bases lay in between. Looked up from germline, CDR1 is MNHEY and CDR2 is SVGAGI. The CDR3 covers 15 residues. CDR3 protein: CASSYSRTLNNEQFF. The DNA for the CDR3 is TGTGCCAGCAGTTACTCGAGGACTCTTAACAATGAGCAGTTCTTC.

J is TRBJ1-4 and V is TRBV12-3 or TRBV12-4; D ambiguous. V was pared by 4 bases and J by 13 bases, with 25 bases between. The CDR3 loop spans 16 amino acids. The chain's CDR3 is CASSSRRPEGGFRLFF. The CDR3 DNA reads as TGTGCCAGCAGTTCCAGGAGGCCTGAGGGAGGGTTTAGACTGTTTTTT.

This clonotype has just a few counts. J is TRBJ1-5 and V is TRBV7-8; TRBD1 is a possible D gene (6 bases). Trimming removed 1 base at V and 6 bases at J, with 19 bases between. The CDR3 sequence is 17 residues long. CDR1 is SGHVS and CDR2 is FQNEAQ in the germline V gene. The CDR3 sequence: CASSLVGVGGGGQPQHF. The CDR3, as DNA: TGTGCCAGCAGCTTAGTAGGTGTGGGGGGCGGGGGTCAGCCCCAGCATTTT.

This clonotype was observed many times. The chain recombines TRBV20-1 with TRBJ2-7; 10 bases align to TRBD2. This CDR3 comprises 15 residues. Germline V gives CDR1 DFQATT, CDR2 SNEGSKA (reference sequence). V lost 4 bases to trimming and J lost 2 bases; unmatched junction nucleotides: 8. Here the CDR3 DNA reads TGCAGTGCTACCAGGGGGCTAGCGGGGGCCTACGAGCAGTACTTC. Translated: CSATRGLAGAYEQYF.

The sample holds many counts of this clonotype. The V and J genes are TRBV18 and TRBJ2-7; D is perhaps TRBD1 or TRBD2 (5 bases each). This CDR3 spans 14 amino acids. Per germline, CDR1 KGHSH and CDR2 LQKENI. V was trimmed by 2 bases and J by 2 bases, leaving 10 bases between them. CDR3 bases: TGTGCCAGCTCACCATGGGGGACCACCTACGAGCAGTACTTC. Its protein is CASSPWGTTYEQYF.

This CDR3 is CASSNRGRNTEAFF. Written as DNA, the CDR3 is TGTGCCAGCAGTAACAGGGGTAGGAACACTGAAGCTTTCTTT. V and J are TRBV12-3 or TRBV12-4 and TRBJ1-1; 7 bases fit TRBD1. The CDR3 runs 14 residues. Germline trimming cut 5 bases from V and 1 base from J; bases unmatched to any gene: 4.

In its sample, this clonotype was seen many times. The V call is TRBV5-1, the J call TRBJ2-7, with 7 bases fitting TRBD2. The CDR3 runs 15 residues. Germline trimming cut 0 bases from V and 3 bases from J; bases unmatched to any gene: 6. CDR1 SGHRS and CDR2 YFSETQ come from the germline V gene. DNA for the CDR3: TGCGCCAGCAGCTTGGATCTGGCGGGAGTCTACGAGCAGTACTTC. Translating gives CASSLDLAGVYEQYF.

There are a few counts of this clonotype. This may stem from a read error, because a much larger clone lies one nucleotide away. The chain's CDR3 is CASSLVGQPYEQYF. Written as DNA, the CDR3 is TGTGCCAGCAGCTTAGTGGGACAACCCTACGAGCAGTACTTC. The rearrangement uses TRBV7-9 and TRBJ2-7, with D perhaps matching TRBD1 (6 bases). CDR3 size: 14 residues. Germline V gene data show CDR1 as SEHNR and CDR2 as FQNEAQ (reference sequence). V was cut by 1 base and J by 2 bases, with 9 bases left in between.

This clonotype was seen many times. The rearrangement links TRBV7-2 to TRBJ2-7, with 7 bases aligning to TRBD2. In germline, CDR1 is SGHTA, CDR2 FQGNSA. The CDR3 covers 15 residues. With V trimmed by 3 bases and J by 3 bases, 8 bases remained unmatched. The CDR3 spells CASSFAGTTDYEQYF. The CDR3 nucleotides read TGTGCCAGCAGCTTCGCCGGGACTACCGACTACGAGCAGTACTTC.

This clonotype was found many times. This chain uses TRBV11-2 with TRBJ1-6, with D perhaps matching TRBD1 (5 bases). The CDR3 loop spans 18 amino acids. The V gene lost 0 bases and the J gene lost 7 bases, with 19 bases spanning the gap. Germline V CDR1 and CDR2: SGHAT, FQNNGV. In DNA, the CDR3 is TGTGCCAGCAGCTTAGATCGCCCCGGGAGGGGTGGCAATTCACCCCTCCACTTT. This codes for CASSLDRPGRGGNSPLHF.

This clonotype showed up many times. The rearrangement uses TRBV7-9 and TRBJ2-7; 12 bases match TRBD2. V lost 4 bases to trimming and J lost 4 bases; unmatched junction nucleotides: 8. The CDR3 contains 16 residues. Germline V gene lookup returns CDR1 SEHNR and CDR2 FQNEAQ (reference sequence). The CDR3 protein is CASSSQTSGSGYEQYF. The CDR3 DNA sequence: TGTGCCAGCAGCTCCCAGACTAGCGGGAGTGGGTACGAGCAGTACTTC. The whole variable domain, remainder taken from reference TRBV7-9 and TRBJ2-7, is DTGVSQNPRHKITKRGQNVTFRCDPISEHNRLYWYRQTLGQGPEFLTYFQNEAQLEKSRLLSDRFSAERPKGSFSTLEIQRTEQGDSAMYLCASSSQTSGSGYEQYFGPGTRLTVT.

There are many counts of this clonotype. A junction boundary mismatches the germline segment, possibly from a read error. The V gene is TRBV7-7, the J gene TRBJ1-1; D is uncertain. This CDR3 has 13 amino acids. Germline loops: CDR1 SSHAT, CDR2 FNYEAQ (reference sequence). The CDR3, as DNA: TGTGCTAGCAGCTTGAAGATCGGCACTGAAGCTTTCTTT. It translates to CASSLKIGTEAFF.

This clonotype was counted ten times or more. The chain recombines TRBV10-3 with TRBJ2-5; TRBD2 aligns across 12 bases. The CDR3 covers 17 residues. The germline CDR1 and CDR2 sequences are ENHRY and SYGVKD. V trimming: 6 bases; J trimming: 5 bases; junction bases outside the gene matches: 13. The CDR3: CAISALAGGVGGETQYF. CDR3 DNA sequence: TGTGCCATCAGCGCACTAGCGGGAGGCGTTGGGGGGGAGACCCAGTACTTC.

This clonotype turned up a few times. The V and J genes are TRBV4-3 and TRBJ2-7; TRBD1 aligns across 8 bases. The CDR3 is 15 amino acids. V shed 2 bases, J shed 2 bases, and the junction held 5 bases outside the gene matches. Germline CDR1 LGHNA, CDR2 YSLEER. The CDR3 sequence is CASSQRQGRPYEQYF. The CDR3 DNA reads as TGCGCCAGCAGCCAAAGACAGGGGCGCCCCTACGAGCAGTACTTC.

This clonotype has only a few counts. This chain uses TRBV7-9 with TRBJ2-7, with TRBD2 matching over 13 bases. The V gene's germline CDR1 is SEHNR and CDR2 FQNEAQ (reference sequence). The V gene end was trimmed by 1 base and the J gene end by 4 bases; junction bases not matched to a gene: 10. The CDR3 covers 18 residues. This CDR3 is CASSLGHTSGRAMYEQYF. In DNA form, the CDR3 reads TGTGCCAGCAGCTTAGGTCATACTAGCGGGAGGGCCATGTACGAGCAGTACTTC.